The present entry profiles one T cell receptor beta chain with its context. The antigen remains undetermined. The sample originates from a study of radiotherapy plus CTLA-4 blockade in lung cancer. About the study: Of all patients, approximately 19% responded objectively and 25% to 35% showed disease control. Study results and limitations: Expansion in blood of tumor-derived TCR clones was seen after radiotherapy plus ipilimumab.

Generated by immunoSEQ multiplex PCR, the TCRdb table keeps only in-frame clones and is missing some. Counted here are about 60,000 clones, approximately 82% occurring once; the ten biggest clones make up about 4.3%. The CDR3 is 14 amino acids. Per germline, CDR1 SGHNT and CDR2 YYREEE (reference sequence). This TCR came from a human donor with non-small cell lung cancer who had a partial response to radiotherapy plus ipilimumab. The V and J genes are TRBV5-4 and TRBJ2-5, with 11 nucleotides matching TRBD2. With the DNA end fitting TRBJ2-7 better, the J assignment may be wrong. The sequences come from peripheral blood, collected from a patient treated with radiotherapy plus ipilimumab. The CDR3 loop is CASSLTSGRYEQYF. CDR3 nucleotides: TGTGCCAGCAGCTTGACTAGCGGGAGATACGAGCAGTACTTC.